This TCR beta chain was identified during a study of T cell responses to AZD1222 COVID-19 vaccine. Sequencing was performed with immunoSEQ multiplex PCR; in TCRdb, only in-frame clones are kept and a portion is missing. The table shows 60,000 to 75,000 clones, with around 83% occurring only once. For this clone: Distinct nucleotide sequences in the sample also encode this CDR3.

Germline CDR1 reads ENHRY; CDR2 reads SYGVKD. The V and J ends lost 4 bases and 7 bases respectively, with 5 bases between them. This CDR3 spans 11 amino acids. J is TRBJ2-1 and V is TRBV10-3, with D possibly matching TRBD1 (5 bases). This sequence was found in an adult in good health. The specimen comprised peripheral blood, sampled on day 0 of AZD1222 vaccination. CDR3 nucleotides: TGTGCCATCAGTGCAGGGAATGAGCAGTTCTTC. Its translation is CAISAGNEQFF.